The 30 T cell receptor beta chains given below trace back to one sample, sequenced in a study of T cells after yellow fever vaccination. TCRdb ran MiXCR on the 5' RACE reads and lists one entry per CDR3 protein. The sample carries some 400,000 distinct CDR3 sequences, 6.2% recorded once. The sample in question was PBMCs, obtained 5 days after the yellow fever booster vaccination. Receptor source: a young man who received the YFV17D yellow fever vaccine.

This clonotype came up many times. The V gene is TRBV29-1, the J gene TRBJ1-2; D is undetermined. The CDR3 sequence is 14 residues long. V lost 6 bases and J 3 bases, leaving 17 bases between the germline ends. Looked up from germline, CDR1 is SQVTM and CDR2 is ANQGSEA. As DNA, the CDR3 is TGCAGCGTGACGGGCCTCGAGAGGGACTATGGCTACACCTTC. This gives the protein CSVTGLERDYGYTF.

This clonotype was counted only a few times. J is TRBJ2-7 and V is TRBV7-2; TRBD2 matches 9 bases. The length of the CDR3 is 15 residues. Germline V gives CDR1 SGHTA, CDR2 FQGNSA. V dropped 3 bases and J dropped 7; count of bases not matched to a gene: 10. CDR3 in amino acids: CASSFPREGGREQYF. The CDR3 region has the DNA TGTGCCAGCAGCTTCCCGCGGGAGGGCGGGAGGGAGCAGTACTTC.

The table lists this clonotype with many counts. The chain couples TRBV7-9 to TRBJ2-5, with unresolved D. V was pared by 6 bases and J by 1 base, with 6 bases between. Germline-derived CDR1 and CDR2 are SEHNR and FQNEAQ (reference sequence). The CDR3 contains 12 residues. The CDR3 reads CASRVGQETQYF. As DNA, the CDR3 is TGTGCCAGCAGGGTGGGCCAAGAGACCCAGTACTTC.

This clonotype was detected a few times. CDR3 residues: CSARYQGGDTQYF. The DNA of the CDR3 is TGCAGTGCTAGGTATCAGGGGGGAGATACGCAGTATTTT. This rearrangement joins TRBV20-1 to TRBJ2-3, with TRBD1 as a possible D gene (7 bases). The CDR3 is 13 residues long. V lost 3 bases to trimming and J lost 5 bases, with 12 bases between them. Germline V gives CDR1 DFQATT, CDR2 SNEGSKA (reference sequence).

The genes are TRBV11-2 and TRBJ2-1; unclear D gene. Germline V gene sequence: CDR1 SGHAT, CDR2 FQNNGV. The CDR3 runs 11 residues. The V end was cut by 3 bases, the J end by 10 bases, with 7 bases between. This CDR3 is CASSLAQEQFF. The CDR3 DNA reads as TGTGCCAGCAGCTTGGCGCAAGAGCAGTTCTTC.

In this sample, this clonotype turned up many times. The V gene is TRBV20-1, the J gene TRBJ2-2; D might be TRBD2 (6 bases). The V end was cut by 2 bases, the J end by 6 bases, with 10 bases between. Looked up from germline, CDR1 is DFQATT and CDR2 is SNEGSKA (reference sequence). CDR3 length equals 13 residues. CDR3 DNA: TGCAGTGCTAGAAGGACTACCCCCGGGGAGCTGTTTTTT. Protein: CSARRTTPGELFF.

This clonotype was recorded a few times. This chain uses TRBV19 with TRBJ2-5; D might be TRBD2 (6 bases). The CDR3 has 14 amino acids. Germline CDR1 is LNHDA and CDR2 is SQIVND (reference sequence). The V end lost 3 bases, the J end lost 1 base, and 9 bases lay between the germline ends. This CDR3 reads CASSIGGVQETQYF. DNA of the CDR3: TGTGCCAGTAGTATCGGCGGGGTCCAAGAGACCCAGTACTTC.

This clonotype was seen ten or more times. V is TRBV29-1 and J is TRBJ2-1; the D is unclear. This CDR3 has 18 amino acids. Germline V gene lookup returns CDR1 SQVTM and CDR2 ANQGSEA. V lost 1 base and J lost 9, with 28 bases in between. The CDR3 DNA is TGCAGCGTTGAAGCATCGGCCGGTTTCGAATTTTCATTTGGTGAGCAGTTCTTC. Protein product: CSVEASAGFEFSFGEQFF.

A remark on this clonotype: Being one base from a much bigger clone, this may be a read error. The chain joins TRBV7-2 to TRBJ2-5; 9 positions agree with TRBD2. J gave up 7 bases and V 5 bases, and 8 bases lay outside the gene matches. Germline-derived CDR1 and CDR2 are SGHTA and FQGNSA. CDR3 size: 14 residues. This CDR3 is CASSRLAEVGTQYF. CDR3 sequence (DNA): TGTGCCAGCAGCCGACTAGCGGAGGTGGGGACCCAGTACTTC.

This clonotype has at least ten counts. The J gene is TRBJ1-2, the V gene TRBV28; TRBD1 agrees at 9 bases. The CDR3 is 14 residues long. The germline CDR1 and CDR2 sequences are MDHEN and SYDVKM. V was pared by 5 bases and J by 5 bases, with 6 bases of the junction left unmatched. The CDR3 sequence: CASSVGQGTYGYTF. CDR3 in DNA: TGTGCCAGCAGTGTGGGACAGGGTACATATGGCTACACCTTC.

This clonotype was found many times. J is TRBJ2-7 and V is TRBV25-1; perhaps TRBD1 as D (5 bases). The V and J ends lost 3 bases and 3 bases respectively, with 12 bases between them. The CDR3 has 14 residues. The germline CDR1 and CDR2 sequences are MGHDK and SYGVNS. In DNA, the CDR3 is TGTGCCAGCAGTGAGTCAGGGAAGATCTACGAGCAGTACTTC. Protein sequence: CASSESGKIYEQYF.

This clonotype was counted ten times or more. One end of the junction varies from germline; a read error may be responsible. In DNA, the CDR3 is TGCAGCGCTAACCCGGGACGACAAAACTACGAGCAGTACTTC. As protein: CSANPGRQNYEQYF. The rearrangement uses TRBV20-1 and TRBJ2-7; D could derive from TRBD1 or TRBD2 (5 bases each). The CDR3 loop spans 14 amino acids. Germline V gives CDR1 DFQATT, CDR2 SNEGSKA (reference sequence).

In DNA, the CDR3 is TGTGCCAGCAGCTTGGCGAACGACGAGCAGTACTTC. It encodes CASSLANDEQYF. The V and J genes are TRBV5-4 and TRBJ2-7, with unresolved D. CDR3 length: 12 residues. Trimming left V 0 bases short and J 5 bases short, with 6 bases between. CDR1 and CDR2 (germline): SGHNT, YYREEE (reference sequence).

The chain combines TRBV2 with TRBJ2-5, with a possible D match to TRBD1 (6 bases). V was pared by 3 bases and J by 5 bases, with 16 bases between. There are 15 residues in the CDR3. Germline V gives CDR1 SNHLY, CDR2 FYNNEI. CDR3 nucleotides: TGTGCCAGCAGTGAGGTGTACAGGGCAATTGAGACCCAGTACTTC. Protein product: CASSEVYRAIETQYF.

This rearrangement joins TRBV5-1 to TRBJ2-7; TRBD1 matches at 11 bases. The CDR3 has 16 amino acids. The V gene's germline CDR1 is SGHRS and CDR2 YFSETQ. With 2 bases clipped from V and 2 bases from J, the junction kept 6 bases outside the gene matches. The CDR3: CASSFHPGQGAYEQYF. The CDR3, as DNA: TGCGCCAGCAGCTTTCACCCGGGACAGGGGGCCTACGAGCAGTACTTC.

This clonotype was recorded many times. The rearrangement links TRBV27 to TRBJ2-7; a possible D gene is TRBD2 (6 bases). The ends were cut back, 5 bases at V and 6 bases at J, with 17 bases in the middle. CDR1 MNHEY and CDR2 SMNVEV come from the germline V gene (reference sequence). This CDR3 spans 14 amino acids. As DNA, the CDR3 is TGTGCCAGCAGTCCCCGGACTACCCCTCGCGAGCAGTACTTC. Protein product: CASSPRTTPREQYF.

This clonotype occurred many times. This chain connects TRBV7-2 to TRBJ2-1, with 14 bases lining up with TRBD2. Germline assignment: CDR1 SGHTA and CDR2 FQGNSA. V lost 5 bases to trimming and J lost 9 bases; unmatched junction nucleotides: 9. This CDR3 region has 16 residues. CDR3 nucleotides: TGTGCCAGCAGCCCCAGACTAGCGGGAGGGCAGGGTGAGCAGTTCTTC. Translating it yields CASSPRLAGGQGEQFF.

At least ten counts were recorded for this clonotype. This chain uses TRBV10-3 with TRBJ2-5; unclear D gene. V lost 3 bases and J lost 2, with 10 bases in between. The CDR3 covers 14 residues. CDR1 is ENHRY and CDR2 is SYGVKD in the germline V gene. The CDR3 is CAISDRSDQETQYF. The CDR3 DNA reads as TGTGCCATCAGTGATAGGTCGGATCAAGAGACCCAGTACTTC.

This chain uses TRBV10-3 with TRBJ2-1; 9 bases agree with TRBD1. The CDR3 has 14 residues. Germline-derived CDR1 and CDR2 are ENHRY and SYGVKD. V gave up 7 bases and J gave up 8 bases; unmatched junction bases: 9. CDR3 region: CAITKTGGRDEQFF. The DNA for the CDR3 is TGTGCCATCACCAAGACAGGGGGAAGGGATGAGCAGTTCTTC.

This clonotype was recorded many times. This chain uses TRBV7-3 with TRBJ2-2; 12 bases map to TRBD2. The CDR3 covers 19 residues. The V and J ends lost 5 bases and 2 bases, in that order; junction bases with no gene match: 12. The germline V gene encodes CDR1 SGHTA and CDR2 FQGTGA. The CDR3 DNA follows: TGTGCCAGCAGCCCAAATAGACTAGCGGGAGAAGGAAACACCGGGGAGCTGTTTTTT. Amino acids: CASSPNRLAGEGNTGELFF.

This clonotype has at least ten counts. The chain recombines TRBV5-1 with TRBJ2-1, with 8 bases identical to TRBD2. J lost 2 bases, V lost 4 bases, and 2 bases had no gene match. Germline V gene lookup returns CDR1 SGHRS and CDR2 YFSETQ. This CDR3 is 14 amino acids long. In DNA, the CDR3 is TGCGCCAGCAGCCCGGGGGGGACCTACAATGAGCAGTTCTTC. Protein sequence: CASSPGGTYNEQFF.

This clonotype was seen ten or more times. The V gene is TRBV10-3, the J gene TRBJ2-4; 8 nucleotides agree with TRBD1. The J segment lost 0 bases and the V segment lost 4 bases, leaving 5 bases of the junction unmatched. CDR3 length: 16 amino acids. Looked up from germline, CDR1 is ENHRY and CDR2 is SYGVKD. The CDR3 here is CAISADRAIAKNIQYF. The CDR3 DNA is TGTGCCATCAGTGCGGACAGGGCAATAGCCAAAAACATTCAGTACTTC.

This clonotype was detected ten times or more. The chain recombines TRBV11-2 with TRBJ2-2; tentatively, D is TRBD2 (5 bases). Germline V gene sequence: CDR1 SGHAT, CDR2 FQNNGV. Between the trimmed V and J ends, which lost 4 bases and 6 bases, there was a span of 12 bases. This CDR3 region has 14 residues. CDR3 residues: CASSSFGEAGELFF. The CDR3 DNA sequence: TGTGCCAGCAGCTCGTTCGGGGAAGCCGGGGAGCTGTTTTTT.

The table lists this clonotype with many counts. The gene calls are TRBV19 and TRBJ2-2; tentatively, D is TRBD2 (5 bases). The CDR3 contains 14 residues. Trimming took 6 bases from V and 4 from J, leaving 12 bases between them. Germline loops: CDR1 LNHDA, CDR2 SQIVND (reference sequence). The CDR3, as DNA: TGTGCCAGTAGCGAGGGAGTTAGCACCGGGGAGCTGTTTTTT. This codes for CASSEGVSTGELFF. The full variable domain, in which reference TRBV19 and TRBJ2-2 provide the parts outside the CDR3, is DGGITQSPKYLFRKEGQNVTLSCEQNLNHDAMYWYRQDPGQGLRLIYYSQIVNDFQKGDIAEGYSVSREKKESFPLTVTSAQKNPTAFYLCASSEGVSTGELFFGEGSRLTVL.

This CDR3 is CASRGQGVETQYF. In DNA form, the CDR3 reads TGTGCCAGCAGGGGGCAGGGAGTGGAGACCCAGTACTTC. The chain combines TRBV12-3 or TRBV12-4 with TRBJ2-5, with D perhaps given as TRBD1 or TRBD2 (5 bases each). The CDR3 consists of 13 residues. V gave up 6 bases and J gave up 5 bases, with 13 bases separating them.

This clonotype was observed a few times. At one of its ends the junction is not consistent with the germline gene, which may arise from a read error. CDR3 sequence reads: CSASNYSIWEF. Written as DNA, the CDR3 is TGCAGTGCTAGTAACTATTCGATTTGGGAATTC. The chain recombines TRBV20-1 with TRBJ2-5; D gene ambiguous. Germline V gives CDR1 DFQATT, CDR2 SNEGSKA (reference sequence). The CDR3 is 11 amino acids.

This clonotype was observed a few times. The genes are TRBV5-1 and TRBJ2-7, with no clear D. CDR3 length: 11 residues. Looked up from germline, CDR1 is SGHRS and CDR2 is YFSETQ. Trimming removed 3 bases at V and 6 bases at J, with 7 bases between. Written as DNA, the CDR3 is TGCGCCAGCAGCTCCTCGGGCGAGCAGTACTTC. Residues: CASSSSGEQYF.

This clonotype was detected a few times. V usage is TRBV4-1 and J usage is TRBJ2-6; D could derive from TRBD1 or TRBD2 (6 bases each). This CDR3 region has 15 residues. V was cut by 2 bases and J by 4 bases, with 9 bases left in between. The germline V gene has CDR1 MGHRA and CDR2 YSYEKL. CDR3 sequence reads: CASSQPGAGANVLTF. For the CDR3, the DNA is TGCGCCAGCAGCCAACCGGGGGCCGGGGCCAACGTCCTGACTTTC.

This clonotype was found many times. This chain uses TRBV30 with TRBJ2-3, with D tentatively TRBD1 (6 bases). Between the trimmed V and J ends, which lost 3 bases and 1 base, there was a span of 14 bases. The CDR3 spans 15 residues. Looked up from germline, CDR1 is GTSNPN and CDR2 is SVGIG (reference sequence). The CDR3, as DNA: TGTGCCTGGAGGGCAACAGGGATTGGCACAGATACGCAGTATTTT. This codes for CAWRATGIGTDTQYF.

This clonotype was detected a few times. The chain recombines TRBV6-2 or TRBV6-3 with TRBJ1-5, with 7 nucleotides matching TRBD1. The V segment lost 5 bases and the J segment 7 bases; nucleotides outside the gene matches: 8. The V gene's germline CDR1 is MNHEY and CDR2 SVGEGT. The CDR3 has 14 amino acids. The CDR3 loop reads CASSRQGNGQPQHF. The CDR3 region has the DNA TGTGCCAGCAGTCGACAGGGAAATGGCCAGCCCCAGCATTTT.